One sample yielded the 27 T cell receptor beta chains listed below, sequenced in a study of blood T cell repertoires in COVID-19. Repertoires were generated with immunoSEQ multiplex PCR, while TCRdb's copy carries only in-frame clones and drops some. Of tens of thousands of clones detected, 75% to 85% appear once; the ten largest clones hold around 38%. Sequencing used peripheral blood. The receptor set was obtained from an elderly man with acute or convalescent COVID-19.

The V gene is TRBV29-1, the J gene TRBJ1-1; D call uncertain. The V gene lost 6 bases and the J gene lost 1 base, with 3 bases spanning the gap. Germline V lookup: CDR1 SQVTM, CDR2 ANQGSEA. This CDR3 region has 10 residues. CDR3 in DNA: TGCAGCGTCTGGAACACTGAAGCTTTCTTT. Its translation is CSVWNTEAFF.

A single count supports this clone. The chain has TRBV28 and TRBJ2-2; perhaps TRBD1 as D (5 bases). Between the trimmed V and J ends, which lost 3 bases and 4 bases, there was a span of 12 bases. Germline assignment: CDR1 MDHEN and CDR2 SYDVKM. This CDR3 contains 15 residues. DNA for the CDR3: TGTGCCAGCAGTTTCGACAGAAGAATCACCGGGGAGCTGTTTTTT. Translation: CASSFDRRITGELFF.

This clone was detected many times. This chain connects TRBV4-1 to TRBJ1-5; 8 bases align to TRBD1. The CDR3 length is 19 residues. Germline V gives CDR1 MGHRA, CDR2 YSYEKL. The J segment lost 0 bases and the V segment lost 1 base, leaving 11 bases of the junction unmatched. This CDR3 reads CASSQVPGDRSYSNQPQHF. As DNA, the CDR3 is TGCGCCAGCAGCCAAGTGCCTGGGGACAGGTCTTATAGCAATCAGCCCCAGCATTTT.

This sequence joins TRBV11-2 and TRBJ2-3; 8 bases are shared with TRBD1. V trimming: 10 bases; J trimming: 0 bases; junction bases outside the gene matches: 6. The germline CDR1 and CDR2 sequences are SGHAT and FQNNGV. This CDR3 contains 14 residues. Written as DNA, the CDR3 is TGTGCCACCCGACAGGGGAGGAGCACAGATACGCAGTATTTT. It translates to CATRQGRSTDTQYF.

The V call is TRBV2, the J call TRBJ2-1; D possibly corresponds to TRBD2 (6 bases). V was trimmed by 5 bases and J by 9 bases, leaving 11 bases between them. The CDR3 spans 12 residues. Germline V gene lookup returns CDR1 SNHLY and CDR2 FYNNEI. DNA of the CDR3: TGTGCCAGCAGTAACCGGGACTTTGAGCAGTTCTTC. It translates to CASSNRDFEQFF.

This chain connects TRBV9 to TRBJ1-5; 8 bases line up with TRBD1. The CDR3 has 14 amino acids. V lost 3 bases and J lost 8; bases outside the gene matches: 7. The V gene's germline CDR1 is SGDLS and CDR2 YYNGEE. The DNA for the CDR3 is TGTGCCAGCAGCGCAACAGGGGGTACGGAGCCCCAGCATTTT. The encoded protein is CASSATGGTEPQHF.

This chain links TRBV6-5 with TRBJ1-5; D is perhaps TRBD1 (6 bases). V shed 7 bases and J shed 3 bases, with 13 bases lying between them. Germline CDR1 reads MNHEY; CDR2 reads SVGAGI. CDR3 length: 14 residues. For the CDR3, the DNA is TGTGCCAGCATGTACAGGGATCTCAATCAGCCCCAGCATTTT. It translates to CASMYRDLNQPQHF.

This rearrangement joins TRBV5-1 to TRBJ2-7; a weak D match, TRBD1 (6 bases). Trimming took off 4 bases at V and 1 base at J, with 12 bases between the two ends. Germline loops: CDR1 SGHRS, CDR2 YFSETQ. This CDR3 contains 14 residues. Here the CDR3 reads CASSAKQGSYEQYF. CDR3 bases: TGCGCCAGCAGCGCCAAACAGGGATCCTACGAGCAGTACTTC.

The CDR3 DNA sequence: TGTGCCAGTAGTATCCTCAAACCGGGACAGGGAAGCTATGGCTACACCTTC. Protein product: CASSILKPGQGSYGYTF. This chain uses TRBV19 with TRBJ1-2, with 9 bases that match TRBD1. The J segment lost 4 bases and the V segment lost 3 bases, leaving 12 bases of the junction unmatched. CDR3 size: 17 residues. CDR1 and CDR2 (germline): LNHDA, SQIVND (reference sequence).

This rearrangement joins TRBV27 to TRBJ1-1; TRBD1 matches at 10 bases. Losses at the gene ends were 4 bases for V and 5 bases for J; bases not matched to a gene: 4. The length of the CDR3 is 14 residues. Germline-derived CDR1 and CDR2 are MNHEY and SMNVEV (reference sequence). Written as DNA, the CDR3 is TGTGCCAGCAGTTCTGGACAGGGGGTAACTGAAGCTTTCTTT. Protein: CASSSGQGVTEAFF.

A single count supports this clone. The chain combines TRBV5-1 with TRBJ2-2, with 9 bases identical to TRBD2. The germline gives CDR1 SGHRS, CDR2 YFSETQ. The length of the CDR3 is 16 residues. V lost 2 bases and J lost 0; bases outside the gene matches: 2. The CDR3, as DNA: TGCGCCAGCAGCTTCCTAGCGGGGACGAACACCGGGGAGCTGTTTTTT. Translation gives CASSFLAGTNTGELFF.

This clone was observed once. The rearrangement joins TRBV19 to TRBJ2-3, with D perhaps matching TRBD2 (5 bases). Trimming removed 3 bases from V and 10 bases from J, with 17 bases in between. The CDR3 is 14 residues long. Germline-derived CDR1 and CDR2 are LNHDA and SQIVND (reference sequence). The CDR3, as DNA: TGTGCCAGTAGTATCAGTGATCGGGGAACGGCGCAGTATTTT. Translating gives CASSISDRGTAQYF.

The CDR3 reads CASSQYGVASGKDTQYF. CDR3 DNA: TGTGCCAGCAGCCAATATGGGGTGGCTAGCGGAAAAGATACGCAGTATTTT. This chain uses TRBV4-2 with TRBJ2-3, with 7 positions matching TRBD2. The V gene's germline CDR1 is LGHNA and CDR2 YNFKEQ. The trim removed 2 bases at V and 5 bases at J, leaving 13 bases unmatched. CDR3 size: 17 residues.

The gene calls are TRBV7-2 and TRBJ1-1, with 10 bases that match TRBD1. Germline CDR1 SGHTA, CDR2 FQGNSA. The trim removed 4 bases at V and 4 bases at J, leaving 9 bases unmatched. CDR3 length: 16 residues. CDR3 DNA: TGTGCCAGCAGCTCTGGACAGGGGGGGTTGGTCACTGAAGCTTTCTTT. Protein sequence: CASSSGQGGLVTEAFF. The variable domain in full, completed from reference TRBV7-2 and TRBJ1-1, reads GAGVSQSPSNKVTEKGKDVELRCDPISGHTALYWYRQSLGQGLEFLIYFQGNSAPDKSGLPSDRFSAERTGGSVSTLTIQRTQQEDSAVYLCASSSGQGGLVTEAFFGQGTRLTVV.

The chain joins TRBV16 to TRBJ1-2; D is possibly TRBD1 (6 bases). Germline CDR1 is KGHSY and CDR2 is FQNENV. The germline V and J ends were trimmed by 1 base and 8 bases, with 20 bases remaining between them. There are 16 residues in the CDR3. Written as DNA, the CDR3 is TGTGCCAGCAGCCAATACTCTCTGGAACAGGGTGAAGGCTACACCTTC. Residues: CASSQYSLEQGEGYTF.

The genes are TRBV5-1 and TRBJ2-3; TRBD2 is a possible D gene (6 bases). V was pared by 2 bases and J by 4 bases, with 14 bases between. Germline V lookup: CDR1 SGHRS, CDR2 YFSETQ. The CDR3 is made up of 15 amino acids. CDR3 residues: CASSFRRDPPDTQYF. The CDR3 DNA sequence: TGCGCCAGCAGCTTTCGGCGGGACCCGCCAGATACGCAGTATTTT.

The chain has TRBV5-1 and TRBJ2-5, with 12 bases identical to TRBD2. CDR1 is SGHRS, CDR2 YFSETQ, per germline. The CDR3 consists of 15 residues. V lost 4 bases and J lost 3; bases outside the gene matches: 4. The CDR3 protein is CASSPRTSGEETQYF. The DNA for the CDR3 is TGCGCCAGCAGCCCCCGGACTAGCGGGGAAGAGACCCAGTACTTC.

This sequence joins TRBV7-2 and TRBJ1-1, with 7 bases lining up with TRBD1. This CDR3 region has 16 residues. V was clipped by 3 bases and J by 6 bases; unmatched bases: 13. Germline CDR1 and CDR2: SGHTA and FQGNSA. The CDR3 loop is CASSFTRTGLNPEAFF. The CDR3 coding sequence is TGTGCCAGCAGCTTCACTAGGACAGGCTTAAATCCTGAAGCTTTCTTT.

The rearrangement uses TRBV24-1 and TRBJ2-1, with D possibly being TRBD2 (5 bases). CDR3 length: 16 residues. Germline CDR1 is KGHDR and CDR2 is SFDVKD. Trimming took off 1 base at V and 5 bases at J, with 14 bases between the two ends. CDR3 region: CATSDFRDEVNNEQFF. CDR3 DNA sequence: TGTGCCACCAGTGATTTTCGGGATGAGGTCAACAATGAGCAGTTCTTC.

This clone was observed once. This sequence joins TRBV6-5 and TRBJ1-1; TRBD1 matches 7 bases. Germline V lookup: CDR1 MNHEY, CDR2 SVGAGI. The V and J ends lost 2 bases and 0 bases, in that order; junction bases with no gene match: 3. There are 15 residues in the CDR3. CDR3 sequence: CASSYKGQLNTEAFF. CDR3 coding DNA: TGTGCCAGCAGTTACAAGGGACAGTTGAACACTGAAGCTTTCTTT.

This sequence joins TRBV2 and TRBJ1-6; TRBD1 matches 8 bases. The CDR3 length is 15 residues. Germline V gives CDR1 SNHLY, CDR2 FYNNEI. With 6 bases clipped from V and 6 bases from J, the junction kept 7 bases outside the gene matches. This CDR3 is CASSGQGPGNSPLHF. For the CDR3, the DNA is TGTGCCAGCAGCGGACAGGGTCCGGGTAATTCACCCCTCCACTTT.

The chain employs TRBV15 and TRBJ2-5; D gene unclear. V lost 0 bases, J lost 3 bases, and 5 bases lay in between. The CDR3 contains 13 residues. The V gene's germline CDR1 is LNHNV and CDR2 YYDKDF (reference sequence). This CDR3 reads CATSRDNKETQYF. The DNA for the CDR3 is TGTGCCACCAGCAGAGATAACAAAGAGACCCAGTACTTC.

The V call is TRBV24-1, the J call TRBJ1-4, with TRBD1 as a possible D gene (6 bases). Per germline, CDR1 KGHDR and CDR2 SFDVKD. Trimming took off 4 bases at V and 5 bases at J, with 16 bases between the two ends. CDR3 length: 16 residues. CDR3 nucleotide sequence: TGTGCCACCAGTGAACCCACAGGGTCCGGGAATGAAAAACTGTTTTTT. It translates to CATSEPTGSGNEKLFF.

The V call is TRBV29-1, the J call TRBJ2-3; 7 bases are shared with TRBD1. V was clipped by 7 bases and J by 1 base; unmatched bases: 11. Germline CDR1 and CDR2: SQVTM and ANQGSEA. This CDR3 contains 15 residues. CDR3 nucleotides: TGCAGCGGAGAGACAGGGTACGGTGGCACAGATACGCAGTATTTT. Residues: CSGETGYGGTDTQYF.

The chain recombines TRBV6-2 or TRBV6-3 with TRBJ1-5; D is possibly TRBD1 (6 bases). With 2 bases removed from V and 1 base from J, the gap between germline ends came to 18 bases. Germline CDR1 reads MNHEY; CDR2 reads SVGEGT. The CDR3 runs 18 residues. CDR3 bases: TGTGCCAGCAGTTACCCCCCGACAGGCATATCGAGCAATCAGCCCCAGCATTTT. Its translation is CASSYPPTGISSNQPQHF.

In this sample, this clone turned up once. This chain connects TRBV5-4 to TRBJ2-3, with D possibly TRBD2 on 6 matching bases. Germline V gene sequence: CDR1 SGHNT, CDR2 YYREEE (reference sequence). CDR3 length: 15 residues. The V end was cut by 4 bases, the J end by 0 bases, with 12 bases between. The CDR3 DNA sequence: TGTGCCAGCAGCCGGGAGTTTGAGAGCACAGATACGCAGTATTTT. This translates into CASSREFESTDTQYF.

The chain carries TRBV28 and TRBJ1-5; D might be TRBD1 (6 bases). The V end lost 5 bases, the J end lost 3 bases, and 14 bases lay between the germline ends. This CDR3 has 15 amino acids. Germline values: CDR1 MDHEN, CDR2 SYDVKM. CDR3 amino acids: CASSETTGNNQPQHF. In nucleotides, the CDR3 is TGTGCCAGCAGTGAAACGACAGGAAACAATCAGCCCCAGCATTTT. Full variable domain (remainder filled in from reference TRBV28 and TRBJ1-5): DVKVTQSSRYLVKRTGEKVFLECVQDMDHENMFWYRQDPGLGLRLIYFSYDVKMKEKGDIPEGYSVSREKKERFSLILESASTNQTSMYLCASSETTGNNQPQHFGDGTRLSIL.